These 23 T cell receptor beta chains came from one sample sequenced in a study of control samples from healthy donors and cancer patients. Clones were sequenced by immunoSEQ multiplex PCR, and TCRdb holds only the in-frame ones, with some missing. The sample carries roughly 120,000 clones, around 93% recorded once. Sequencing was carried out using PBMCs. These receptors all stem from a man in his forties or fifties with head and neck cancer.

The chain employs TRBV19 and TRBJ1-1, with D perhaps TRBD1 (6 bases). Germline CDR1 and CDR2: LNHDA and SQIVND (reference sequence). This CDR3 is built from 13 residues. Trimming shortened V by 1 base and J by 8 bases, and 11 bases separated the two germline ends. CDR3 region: CASSIGRGTEAFF. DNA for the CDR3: TGTGCCAGTAGTATAGGCAGGGGAACCGAAGCTTTCTTT.

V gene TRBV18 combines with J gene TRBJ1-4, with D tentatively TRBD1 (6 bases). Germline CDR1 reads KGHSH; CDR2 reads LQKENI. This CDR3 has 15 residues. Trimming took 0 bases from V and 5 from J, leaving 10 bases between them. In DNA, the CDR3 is TGTGCCAGCTCACCACCCCAAGGGGGGAATGAAAAACTGTTTTTT. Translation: CASSPPQGGNEKLFF.

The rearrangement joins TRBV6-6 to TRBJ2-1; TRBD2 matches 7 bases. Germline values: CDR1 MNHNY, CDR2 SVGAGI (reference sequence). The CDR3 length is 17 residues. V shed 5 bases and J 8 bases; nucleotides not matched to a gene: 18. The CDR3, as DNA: TGTGCCAGCAGTCCCCGGGGGGATAATTATTTCAGAGATGAGCAGTTCTTC. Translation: CASSPRGDNYFRDEQFF.

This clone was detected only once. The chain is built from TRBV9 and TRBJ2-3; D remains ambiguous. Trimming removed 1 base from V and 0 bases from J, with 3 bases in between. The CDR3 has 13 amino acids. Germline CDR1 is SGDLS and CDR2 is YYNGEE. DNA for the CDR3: TGTGCCAGCAGCGTAATTAGCACAGATACGCAGTATTTT. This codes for CASSVISTDTQYF.

CDR3 sequence: CASTPRVDGELFF. The CDR3 region has the DNA TGTGCCAGCACCCCAAGGGTTGACGGGGAGCTGTTTTTT. The chain couples TRBV12-3 or TRBV12-4 to TRBJ2-2; D uncertain. This CDR3 region has 13 residues. V was trimmed by 7 bases and J by 7 bases, leaving 13 bases between them.

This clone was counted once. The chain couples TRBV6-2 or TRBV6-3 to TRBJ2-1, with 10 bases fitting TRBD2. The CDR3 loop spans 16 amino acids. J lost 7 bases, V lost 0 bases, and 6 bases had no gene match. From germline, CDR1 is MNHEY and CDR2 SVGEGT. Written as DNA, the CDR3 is TGTGCCAGCAGTTACTCTCTAGCGGGGGCGCGAAATGAGCAGTTCTTC. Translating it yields CASSYSLAGARNEQFF.

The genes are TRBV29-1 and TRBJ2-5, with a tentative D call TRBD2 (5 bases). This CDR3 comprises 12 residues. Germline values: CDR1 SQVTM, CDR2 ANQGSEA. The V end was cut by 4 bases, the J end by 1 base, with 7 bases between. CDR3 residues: CSVGRSQETQYF. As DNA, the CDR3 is TGCAGCGTTGGGAGGTCCCAAGAGACCCAGTACTTC. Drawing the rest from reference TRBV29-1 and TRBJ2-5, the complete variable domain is SAVISQKPSRDICQRGTSLTIQCQVDSQVTMMFWYRQQPGQSLTLIATANQGSEATYESGFVIDKFPISRPNLTFSTLTVSNMSPEDSSIYLCSVGRSQETQYFGPGTRLLVL.

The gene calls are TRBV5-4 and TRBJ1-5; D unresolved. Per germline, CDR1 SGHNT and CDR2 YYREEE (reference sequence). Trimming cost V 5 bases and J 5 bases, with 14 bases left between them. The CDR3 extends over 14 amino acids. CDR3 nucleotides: TGTGCCAGCAGTCAAGACCTGGAGGATCAGCCCCAGCATTTT. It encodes CASSQDLEDQPQHF.

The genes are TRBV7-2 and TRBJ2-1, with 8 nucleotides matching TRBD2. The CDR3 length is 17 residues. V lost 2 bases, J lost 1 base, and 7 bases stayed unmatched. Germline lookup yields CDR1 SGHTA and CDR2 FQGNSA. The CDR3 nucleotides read TGTGCCAGCAGCTTATTTCGGGGGGGTCTTTCCTACAATGAGCAGTTCTTC. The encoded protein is CASSLFRGGLSYNEQFF.

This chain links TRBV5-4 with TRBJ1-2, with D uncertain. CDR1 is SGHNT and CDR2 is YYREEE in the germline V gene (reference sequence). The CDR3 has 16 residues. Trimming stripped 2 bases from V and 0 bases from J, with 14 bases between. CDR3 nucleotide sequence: TGTGCCAGCAGCTTCGGCGGGAGACTAGCTAACTATGGCTACACCTTC. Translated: CASSFGGRLANYGYTF.

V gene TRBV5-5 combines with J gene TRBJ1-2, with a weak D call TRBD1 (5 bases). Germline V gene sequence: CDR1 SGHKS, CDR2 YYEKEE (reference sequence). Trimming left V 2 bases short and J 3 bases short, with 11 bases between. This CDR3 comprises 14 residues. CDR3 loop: CASSFPSTDYGYTF. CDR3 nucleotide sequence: TGTGCCAGCAGCTTCCCTTCGACAGACTATGGCTACACCTTC.

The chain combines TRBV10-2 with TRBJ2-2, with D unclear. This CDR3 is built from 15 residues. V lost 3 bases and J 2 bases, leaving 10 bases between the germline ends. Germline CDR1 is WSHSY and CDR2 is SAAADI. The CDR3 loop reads CASSDPPGNTGELFF. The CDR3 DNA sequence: TGCGCCAGCAGTGACCCTCCGGGCAACACCGGGGAGCTGTTTTTT.

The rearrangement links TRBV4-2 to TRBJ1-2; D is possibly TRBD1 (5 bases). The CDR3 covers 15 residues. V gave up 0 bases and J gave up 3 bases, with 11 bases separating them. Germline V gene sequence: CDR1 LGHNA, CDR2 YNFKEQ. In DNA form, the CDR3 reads TGTGCCAGCAGCCAAGATCTCAGGGAACACTATGGCTACACCTTC. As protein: CASSQDLREHYGYTF.

The CDR3 sequence is CASQEGPIREKLFF. DNA for the CDR3: TGTGCCAGCCAAGAAGGGCCGATCAGGGAAAAACTGTTTTTT. V is TRBV25-1 and J is TRBJ1-4; D is undetermined. The germline gives CDR1 MGHDK, CDR2 SYGVNS. The V and J ends lost 8 bases and 8 bases respectively, with 18 bases between them. The CDR3 sequence is 14 residues long.

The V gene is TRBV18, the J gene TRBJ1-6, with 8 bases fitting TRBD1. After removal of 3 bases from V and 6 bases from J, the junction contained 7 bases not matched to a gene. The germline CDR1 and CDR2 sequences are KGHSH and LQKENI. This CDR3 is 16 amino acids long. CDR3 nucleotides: TGTGCCAGCTCACCGACCGGGACAGGCCCTAATTCACCCCTCCACTTT. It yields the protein CASSPTGTGPNSPLHF.

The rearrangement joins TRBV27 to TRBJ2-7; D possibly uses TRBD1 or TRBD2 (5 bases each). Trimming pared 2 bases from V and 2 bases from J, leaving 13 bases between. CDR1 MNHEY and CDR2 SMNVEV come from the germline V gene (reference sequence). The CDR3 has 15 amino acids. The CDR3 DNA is TGTGCCAGCAGTTTAAGAACAGGAGGCACCTACGAGCAGTACTTC. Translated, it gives CASSLRTGGTYEQYF.

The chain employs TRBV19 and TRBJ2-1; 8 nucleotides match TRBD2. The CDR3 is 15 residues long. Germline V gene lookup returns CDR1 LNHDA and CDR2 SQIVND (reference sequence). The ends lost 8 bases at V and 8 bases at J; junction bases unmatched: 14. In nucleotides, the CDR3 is TGTGCCAGTCGGGGGGCGGGGGGCGTGGGAGATGAGCAGTTCTTC. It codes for CASRGAGGVGDEQFF.

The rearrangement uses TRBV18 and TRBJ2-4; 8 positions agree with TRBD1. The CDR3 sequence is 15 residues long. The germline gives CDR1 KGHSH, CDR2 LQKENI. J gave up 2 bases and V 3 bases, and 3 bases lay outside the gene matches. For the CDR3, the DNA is TGTGCCAGCTCACCCCGGGACAGGCCCAAAAACATTCAGTACTTC. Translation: CASSPRDRPKNIQYF. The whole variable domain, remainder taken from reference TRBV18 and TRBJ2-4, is NAGVMQNPRHLVRRRGQEARLRCSPMKGHSHVYWYRQLPEEGLKFMVYLQKENIIDESGMPKERFSAEFPKEGPSILRIQQVVRGDSAAYFCASSPRDRPKNIQYFGAGTRLSVL.

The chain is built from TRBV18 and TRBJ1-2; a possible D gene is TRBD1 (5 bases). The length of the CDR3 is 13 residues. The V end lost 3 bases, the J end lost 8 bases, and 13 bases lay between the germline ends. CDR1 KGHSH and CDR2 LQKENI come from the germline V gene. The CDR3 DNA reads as TGTGCCAGCTCACCGGGCCAGGGTTACGGCTACACCTTC. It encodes CASSPGQGYGYTF.

DNA for the CDR3: TGTGCCAGCAGCGCTAGCGGGGGGGCCGCGAGGCAGGAGACCCAGTACTTC. Its protein is CASSASGGAARQETQYF. This chain uses TRBV5-4 with TRBJ2-5, with 12 bases lining up with TRBD2. Trimming took 4 bases from V and 5 from J; bases not matched to a gene: 12. The CDR3 sequence is 17 residues long. Germline CDR1 and CDR2: SGHNT and YYREEE (reference sequence).

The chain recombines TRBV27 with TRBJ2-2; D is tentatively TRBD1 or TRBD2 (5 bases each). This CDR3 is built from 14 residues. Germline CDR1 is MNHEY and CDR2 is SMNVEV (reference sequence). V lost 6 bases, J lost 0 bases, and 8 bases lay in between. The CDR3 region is CASRGTANTGELFF. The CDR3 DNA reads TGTGCCAGCAGAGGGACGGCGAACACCGGGGAGCTGTTTTTT.

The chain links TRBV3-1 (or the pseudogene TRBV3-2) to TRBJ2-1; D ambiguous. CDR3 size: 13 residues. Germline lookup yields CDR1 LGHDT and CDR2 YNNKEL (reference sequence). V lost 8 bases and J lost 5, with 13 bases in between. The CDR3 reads CASQRVRDNEQFF. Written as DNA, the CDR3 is TGTGCCAGCCAACGGGTTAGGGACAATGAGCAGTTCTTC.

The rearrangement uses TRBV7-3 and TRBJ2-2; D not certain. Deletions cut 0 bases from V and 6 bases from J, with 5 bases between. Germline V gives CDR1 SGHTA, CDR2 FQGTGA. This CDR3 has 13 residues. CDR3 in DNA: TGTGCCAGCAGCTTAACGTTGGCCGGGGAGCTGTTTTTT. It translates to CASSLTLAGELFF.